This T cell receptor (beta chain) was documented in a study of CD8 T cells in Susac syndrome. Deletions cut 3 bases from V and 1 base from J, with 18 bases between. The CDR3 covers 18 residues. It was with random hexamers that 0.5 to 1 ug RNA was reverse transcribed. MiXCR was run by TCRdb on the immunoSEQ multiplex PCR reads, yielding one entry per CDR3 protein. The sample includes roughly 400,000 distinct CDR3 sequences, around 85% seen only once; the top ten take approximately 0.11%. Findings and limits, study-wide: The authors acknowledged that the study's TCR sequencing and HLA analysis involved relatively few individuals.

A remark on this clonotype: Antigen: not known.

The sample consisted of CD8+ T cells from PBMCs. J is TRBJ2-2 and V is TRBV12-3 or TRBV12-4, with D unresolved. This clonotype was obtained from a human donor with multiple sclerosis. The CDR3 region is CASSFTVSPSMNTGELFF. The CDR3 DNA reads as TGTGCCAGCAGTTTTACGGTATCCCCATCGATGAACACCGGGGAGCTGTTTTTT.